This T cell receptor (beta chain) was retrieved from a study of blood T cell repertoires in COVID-19. The overall study: The samples span acute and convalescent COVID-19 from the United States, Italy and Spain. The cDNA or gDNA used as material had been derived from T cells, B-cell-depleted T cells, or PBMCs.

CDR3 length: 14 residues. The ends were cut back, 5 bases at V and 2 bases at J, with 13 bases in the middle. Looked up from germline, CDR1 is SGHAT and CDR2 is FQNNGV. Original analysis: Reference gene primer amplification gave estimated nucleated cell counts. TCRdb keeps only in-frame clones here, not all; method: immunoSEQ multiplex PCR. V and J calls and clone size are those listed in that table; D and trimming were worked out from the DNA. Altogether about 15,000 clones are present, approximately 82% being singletons, with the ten largest covering about 27%. This chain links TRBV11-2 with TRBJ2-7; tentative D call: TRBD1 (6 bases). Sequences were obtained from peripheral blood. The receptor comes from a woman between 50 and 59 years old with active or convalescent COVID-19. CDR3 region: CASSTVRDTYEQYF. CDR3 DNA: TGTGCCAGCAGCACGGTCCGGGACACCTACGAGCAGTACTTC.